This TCR beta chain comes out of a study of cytomegalovirus exposure and HLA in healthy donors. CDR1 SEHNR and CDR2 FQNEAQ come from the germline V gene (reference sequence). The trim removed 5 bases at V and 4 bases at J, leaving 8 bases unmatched. The CDR3 contains 16 residues. Whole-study findings and limits: Most TCR sequences were rare, but some public TCRs occurred in many donors.

Vbeta (60) and Jbeta (13) primers were used in the PCR. Original processing notes: There were about 88 million unique TCR beta chains by a later count, and some 12 million of them were shared. TCRdb's table, derived via immunoSEQ multiplex PCR, lists solely in-frame clones and lacks some. The V and J calls and clone size are taken from that table; D and trimming were inferred from the DNA. Of about 79,000 clones in the sample, over 65% were seen once. Donors sampled were nominally healthy, though unrecorded immune exposures were likely. As for this clone: Antigen specificity is unknown.

V is TRBV7-9 and J is TRBJ1-5; 10 bases match TRBD1. Source material: PBMCs. The sequence derives from a man aged 35-49 years in good health and CMV-seropositive. CDR3 in amino acids: CASSPGTGVGNQPQHF. The CDR3 DNA reads as TGTGCCAGCAGCCCCGGGACAGGGGTTGGGAATCAGCCCCAGCATTTT.